A single sample gave rise to the 26 T cell receptor beta chains below, sequenced in a study of T cell repertoires in cytomegalovirus infection (dated by TCRdb to between 2018 and 2020). The meaning of the sample's treatment or condition label: in vitro stimulation with specific CMV peptide epitopes to enrich CMV-specific T cells. Sequenced using an Illumina HiSeq 1500. TCRdb trimmed the raw reads at Q25, called clones with MiXCR and kept productive beta chains. Merged by CDR3 protein, the rows form single entries marked with the most common genes and DNA. This sample is represented by roughly 500,000 distinct CDR3 sequences; roughly a third of them were singletons. Roughly 17% of the sample lies in the top ten. These receptors are not linked to any known antigen. Sequencing was performed on cultured PBMCs, taken from culture after CMV antigen stimulation. The receptors were gathered from a human donor in good health (CMV status not recorded). Some clones in this sample may be carry-over from other donors' samples.

The chain carries TRBV6-8 and TRBJ1-1; maybe TRBD1 (6 bases). The CDR3 sequence is 19 residues long. CDR1 and CDR2 (germline): MNHGY, SAAAGT. V lost 2 bases and J lost 2, with 24 bases in between. The CDR3, as DNA: TGTGCCAGCAGTTACACAGGGAAGTTCCATCCACTCCTAAACACTGAAGCTTTCTTT. Translated, it gives CASSYTGKFHPLLNTEAFF.

This chain joins TRBV6-5 and TRBJ2-5; possibly TRBD1 or TRBD2 for D (6 bases each). CDR3 size: 15 residues. The germline CDR1 and CDR2 sequences are MNHEY and SVGAGI. The V and J ends lost 2 bases and 5 bases respectively, with 15 bases between them. CDR3 sequence (DNA): TGTGCCAGCAGTTACGAAGGGGGGAGACGGGAGACCCAGTACTTC. Translation gives CASSYEGGRRETQYF.

This chain uses TRBV7-8 with TRBJ2-4; TRBD1 agrees at 7 bases. V shed 5 bases, J shed 0 bases, and the junction held 13 bases outside the gene matches. This CDR3 contains 18 residues. Germline lookup yields CDR1 SGHVS and CDR2 FQNEAQ. CDR3 loop: CASSPGGGWGLAKNIQYF. The DNA for the CDR3 is TGTGCCAGCAGCCCAGGGGGTGGTTGGGGTCTAGCCAAAAACATTCAGTACTTC.

This sequence joins TRBV12-3 or TRBV12-4 and TRBJ1-3; no clear D gene. The CDR3 is 15 residues long. Trimming cost V 6 bases and J 0 bases, with 12 bases left between them. The CDR3: CASRSLDYSGNTIYF. In nucleotides, the CDR3 is TGTGCCAGCAGATCCCTGGACTACTCTGGAAACACCATATATTTT.

This clonotype has ten or more counts. The chain recombines TRBV7-2 with TRBJ2-2, with TRBD2 as a possible D gene (7 bases). This CDR3 spans 15 amino acids. V dropped 1 base and J dropped 7 bases, with 13 bases sitting between them. Looked up from germline, CDR1 is SGHTA and CDR2 is FQGNSA. CDR3: CASSLERGGYGELFF. In DNA, the CDR3 is TGTGCCAGCAGCTTAGAAAGGGGGGGTTACGGGGAGCTGTTTTTT.

This clonotype was detected ten times or more. The chain has TRBV7-2 and TRBJ2-5, with a weak D call TRBD2 (6 bases). The germline V gene has CDR1 SGHTA and CDR2 FQGNSA. The CDR3 loop spans 13 amino acids. The V gene lost 6 bases and the J gene lost 7 bases, with 15 bases spanning the gap. The CDR3 region has the DNA TGTGCCAGCAGTTCGAACCCCGGGGGGACCCAGTACTTC. Translation gives CASSSNPGGTQYF. Supplemented by reference TRBV7-2 and TRBJ2-5, the full variable domain reads GAGVSQSPSNKVTEKGKDVELRCDPISGHTALYWYRQSLGQGLEFLIYFQGNSAPDKSGLPSDRFSAERTGGSVSTLTIQRTQQEDSAVYLCASSSNPGGTQYFGPGTRLLVL.

Only a few counts were recorded for this clonotype. The rearrangement uses TRBV27 and TRBJ2-7; maybe TRBD2 (5 bases). V was pared by 6 bases and J by 7 bases, with 19 bases between. The germline CDR1 and CDR2 sequences are MNHEY and SMNVEV (reference sequence). This CDR3 contains 14 residues. CDR3 nucleotide sequence: TGTGCCAGCAGCTTAGCGTCCCGGGTGAGAGAGCAGTACTTC. This codes for CASSLASRVREQYF.

The chain combines TRBV7-9 with TRBJ1-2; TRBD1 might be the D (5 bases). CDR1 is SEHNR and CDR2 is FQNEAQ in the germline V gene (reference sequence). The CDR3 spans 17 residues. Trimming pared 2 bases from V and 4 bases from J, leaving 20 bases between. The chain's CDR3 is CASSLLSMTEEGYGYTF. CDR3 DNA sequence: TGTGCCAGCAGCTTACTATCTATGACAGAGGAAGGCTATGGCTACACCTTC.

The gene calls are TRBV7-2 and TRBJ2-2; D ambiguous. Germline lookup yields CDR1 SGHTA and CDR2 FQGNSA. The V end was cut by 4 bases, the J end by 0 bases, with 6 bases between. The CDR3 runs 14 residues. The DNA for the CDR3 is TGTGCCAGCAGCTCCGCTACGAACACCGGGGAGCTGTTTTTT. Encoded protein: CASSSATNTGELFF.

This clonotype appeared many times. The chain combines TRBV12-3 or TRBV12-4 with TRBJ2-7; a weak D match, TRBD1 (7 bases). CDR3 size: 13 residues. Deletions cut 5 bases from V and 5 bases from J, with 13 bases between. CDR3 region: CASSAGGLDEQYV. DNA for the CDR3: TGTGCCAGCAGTGCAGGGGGGTTAGACGAGCAGTACGTC.

The genes are TRBV12-5 and TRBJ1-3; possible D gene TRBD1, 6 bases. Germline-derived CDR1 and CDR2 are LGHNT and FRNRAP. CDR3 length equals 16 residues. Trimming stripped 6 bases from V and 0 bases from J, with 15 bases between. Here the CDR3 DNA reads TGTGCTAGTGGAAGGAGGGGGGGACTCTCTGGAAACACCATATATTTT. It is translated as CASGRRGGLSGNTIYF.

The rearrangement links TRBV7-3 to TRBJ1-1; no firm D call. Trimming pared 5 bases from V and 8 bases from J, leaving 18 bases between. CDR1 SGHTA and CDR2 FQGTGA come from the germline V gene. This CDR3 is built from 14 residues. For the CDR3, the DNA is TGTGCCAGCAGCCCCGGGAGAGGGAGGCTCGAAGCTTTCTTT. It yields the protein CASSPGRGRLEAFF.

The gene calls are TRBV27 and TRBJ1-3; TRBD1 might be the D (5 bases). Trimming left V 2 bases short and J 1 base short, with 9 bases between. This CDR3 region has 15 residues. Germline V gives CDR1 MNHEY, CDR2 SMNVEV (reference sequence). The CDR3, as DNA: TGTGCCAGCAGTTTAACCGGACATTCTGGAAACACCATATATTTT. Encoded protein: CASSLTGHSGNTIYF.

V gene TRBV28 combines with J gene TRBJ2-1; tentatively, D is TRBD2 (5 bases). Germline V lookup: CDR1 MDHEN, CDR2 SYDVKM. The CDR3 has 14 amino acids. Trimming removed 7 bases from V and 0 bases from J, with 10 bases in between. As DNA, the CDR3 is TGTGCCAGCATTGGCCGGGACTCCTACAATGAGCAGTTCTTC. It codes for CASIGRDSYNEQFF.

This clonotype was seen more than once but under ten times. CDR3 bases: TGTGCCACCAGTGAATTTGTTGGGGACGGTCCTCCTAGCTACACCTTC. This codes for CATSEFVGDGPPSYTF. This chain connects TRBV24-1 to TRBJ1-2; maybe TRBD1 (5 bases). Germline CDR1 KGHDR, CDR2 SFDVKD. V lost 4 bases, J lost 9 bases, and 23 bases lay in between. The CDR3 length is 16 residues.

This clonotype was picked up a small number of times. This chain joins TRBV7-9 and TRBJ2-2; D remains ambiguous. Trimming cost V 4 bases and J 4 bases, with 13 bases left between them. The CDR3 consists of 15 residues. Looked up from germline, CDR1 is SEHNR and CDR2 is FQNEAQ (reference sequence). CDR3 protein: CASSSQNPATGELFF. The CDR3 DNA reads TGTGCCAGCAGCTCCCAAAATCCAGCCACCGGGGAGCTGTTTTTT.

The table lists this clonotype with a few counts. V and J are TRBV15 and TRBJ1-2; maybe TRBD1 (5 bases). The V gene lost 4 bases and the J gene lost 3 bases, with 12 bases spanning the gap. Germline CDR1 is LNHNV and CDR2 is YYDKDF (reference sequence). The CDR3 is 14 amino acids. The CDR3 protein is CATSTGLGHYGYTF. DNA for the CDR3: TGTGCCACCAGCACCGGGCTGGGACACTATGGCTACACCTTC. Looking up the rest from reference TRBV15 and TRBJ1-2 gives the full variable domain: DAMVIQNPRYQVTQFGKPVTLSCSQTLNHNVMYWYQQKSSQAPKLLFHYYDKDFNNEADTPDNFQSRRPNTSFCFLDIRSPGLGDTAMYLCATSTGLGHYGYTFGSGTRLTVV.

V is TRBV19 and J is TRBJ1-1; D gene unclear. Trimming removed 5 bases from V and 4 bases from J, with 11 bases in between. The CDR3 extends over 13 amino acids. Germline CDR1 is LNHDA and CDR2 is SQIVND (reference sequence). CDR3 nucleotides: TGTGCCAGTAGTGATAAGGGCGGCACTGAAGCTTTCTTT. As protein: CASSDKGGTEAFF.

The chain recombines TRBV30 with TRBJ2-3, with 8 nucleotides matching TRBD2. CDR1 is GTSNPN, CDR2 SVGIG, per germline (reference sequence). The CDR3 loop spans 13 amino acids. The V and J ends lost 2 bases and 10 bases, in that order; junction bases with no gene match: 8. The CDR3 loop is CAWSSNSGKAQYF. In DNA, the CDR3 is TGTGCCTGGAGTTCCAATAGCGGGAAAGCGCAGTATTTT.

This clonotype was recorded a few times. The chain couples TRBV7-9 to TRBJ2-7; D is ambiguous. Germline V gene data show CDR1 as SEHNR and CDR2 as FQNEAQ (reference sequence). The CDR3 length is 13 residues. Trimming stripped 5 bases from V and 3 bases from J, with 11 bases between. The CDR3 DNA reads as TGTGCCAGCAGCCCCGGACCCATCTACGAGCAGTACGTC. Protein: CASSPGPIYEQYV.

The V gene is TRBV2, the J gene TRBJ2-5; 13 positions agree with TRBD2. Germline CDR1 is SNHLY and CDR2 is FYNNEI. CDR3 length: 18 amino acids. The V gene end was trimmed by 3 bases and the J gene end by 2 bases; junction bases not matched to a gene: 9. For the CDR3, the DNA is TGTGCCAGCAGTGAGGGGAATTGGACTAGCGGGAGACAAGAGACCCAGTACTTC. Its translation is CASSEGNWTSGRQETQYF.

This chain's CDR3 is CASSWGTVQETQYF. CDR3 bases: TGTGCCAGCAGTTGGGGGACAGTCCAAGAGACCCAGTACTTC. The rearrangement links TRBV12-3 or TRBV12-4 to TRBJ2-5; 7 bases match TRBD1. The CDR3 spans 14 residues. Trimming cost V 4 bases and J 1 base; bases outside gene matches: 3.

This clonotype was picked up many times. The chain links TRBV7-2 to TRBJ1-2; 9 bases fit TRBD1. The CDR3 is made up of 16 amino acids. Looked up from germline, CDR1 is SGHTA and CDR2 is FQGNSA. The V segment lost 1 base and the J segment 4 bases; nucleotides outside the gene matches: 7. In nucleotides, the CDR3 is TGTGCCAGCAGCTTAGACAGGGGGCGCCTTAGCTATGGCTACACCTTC. Protein: CASSLDRGRLSYGYTF.

This chain joins TRBV15 and TRBJ1-3; maybe TRBD1 (6 bases). The CDR3 has 14 residues. Germline V CDR1 and CDR2: LNHNV, YYDKDF (reference sequence). The V end lost 3 bases, the J end lost 3 bases, and 9 bases lay between the germline ends. CDR3 amino acids: CATSRDSLGNTIYF. In DNA form, the CDR3 reads TGTGCCACCAGCAGGGACAGTCTTGGAAACACCATATATTTT.

This clonotype was detected ten times or more. V and J are TRBV7-2 and TRBJ1-5; the D is unclear. V lost 5 bases and J 0 bases, leaving 11 bases between the germline ends. Per the germline V gene, CDR1 is SGHTA and CDR2 is FQGNSA. The CDR3 length is 15 residues. For the CDR3, the DNA is TGTGCCAGCAGCCCACTGCCGCTTAGCAATCAGCCCCAGCATTTT. Translated, it gives CASSPLPLSNQPQHF.

The V call is TRBV14, the J call TRBJ2-3; 7 bases fit TRBD2. V trimming: 0 bases; J trimming: 5 bases; junction bases outside the gene matches: 11. CDR3 length equals 17 residues. Germline CDR1 is SGHDN and CDR2 is FVKESK. The CDR3 region has the DNA TGTGCCAGCAGCCAAGATCTAGAAGCGGGATACGTAGATACGCAGTATTTT. This codes for CASSQDLEAGYVDTQYF.